The T cell receptor (beta chain) under discussion was sequenced for a study of graft-versus-host responses after intestinal transplantation. At the level of the study: In this cohort, recipients had multivisceral, liver-intestinal, or isolated intestinal transplants. Anti-thymocyte globulin served as induction for all recipients, who then took tacrolimus and steroids for 2 to 4 years. Notes on the study in general: GvH clones surfaced in recipient marrow, some emerging earlier in ileum or blood.

On this clone: Its antigen is unidentified.

Clones were sequenced by immunoSEQ multiplex PCR, and TCRdb holds only the in-frame ones, with some missing. The sample holds roughly 110,000 clones, roughly 90% seen once. This TCR was recovered from a human donor who was the organ donor for an intestinal transplant. The source was unstimulated CD4+ T cells sorted from spleen or lymph node cells, collected before transplant.

The CDR3 bases are TGCGCCAGCAGCTTACAACAGGGGATGAACACTGAAGCTTTCTTT. This codes for CASSLQQGMNTEAFF. J is TRBJ1-1 and V is TRBV5-1, with 7 bases that match TRBD1. Germline values: CDR1 SGHRS, CDR2 YFSETQ. There are 15 residues in the CDR3. Trimming removed 2 bases from V and 0 bases from J; junction bases left unmatched: 4. Full variable domain (remainder filled in from reference TRBV5-1 and TRBJ1-1): KAGVTQTPRYLIKTRGQQVTLSCSPISGHRSVSWYQQTPGQGLQFLFEYFSETQRNKGNFPGRFSGRQFSNSRSEMNVSTLELGDSALYLCASSLQQGMNTEAFFGQGTRLTVV.